These T cell receptor beta chains were read from a single sample in a study of CD8+CD57+ T cells in acquired aplastic anemia. TCRdb re-called the reads through MiXCR, storing one row per CDR3 protein. The sample yields some 170,000 distinct CDR3 sequences, over 70% seen once. The source material was sorted CD4+, CD8+, or CD8+CD57+ T cells (not recorded which) from PBMCs. These receptors came from a human donor with aplastic anemia. The CDR3 runs from the conserved cysteine through the conserved F or W. A D gene is named only where the DNA matches it firmly. Clone size is stated in some rows and not others, as once, few, many or a class when expanded.

V gene	clone size	D gene	J gene	CDR3 protein	CDR3 DNA
TRBV10-3	NA	TRBD1	TRBJ2-7	CASSLTTGGSSYEQYF	TGTGCCAGCAGTTTGACTACAGGGGGGAGCTCCTACGAGCAGTACTTC
TRBV7-9	NA	NA	TRBJ1-2	CASSLKGHSASDGYTF	TGTGCCAGCAGCTTAAAGGGACATTCGGCTTCCGATGGCTACACCTTC
TRBV6-6	NA	TRBD1	TRBJ1-6	CATGTGIYNSPLHF	TGTGCCACCGGGACAGGGATCTATAATTCACCCCTCCACTTT
TRBV20-1	few	NA	TRBJ2-3	CSASGLRVSTDTQYF	TGCAGTGCTAGTGGGTTGCGGGTTAGCACAGATACGCAGTATTTT
TRBV2	NA	NA	TRBJ1-5	CASSLWWGVDQPQHF	TGTGCCAGCAGCTTATGGTGGGGGGTAGATCAGCCCCAGCATTTT
TRBV25-1	NA	TRBD1	TRBJ1-1	CASSSGGAKGTEAFF	TGTGCCAGCAGCTCAGGGGGCGCCAAAGGCACTGAAGCTTTCTTT
TRBV7-6	NA	NA	TRBJ2-7	CASSLNQRSYEQYF	TGTGCCAGCAGCCTAAATCAGCGGAGCTACGAGCAGTACTTC
TRBV20-1	few	NA	TRBJ2-4	CSATRADIQYF	TGCAGTGCTACTAGGGCGGACATTCAGTACTTC
TRBV2	once	NA	TRBJ1-6	CANKGGVTNSPLHF	TGTGCCAACAAAGGAGGAGTTACTAATTCACCCCTCCACTTT
TRBV25-1	NA	NA	TRBJ2-2	CASRGGARDAGELFF	TGTGCCAGCAGGGGGGGGGCAAGGGATGCCGGGGAGCTGTTTTTT
TRBV25-1	NA	TRBD1	TRBJ2-7	CASIPPSGAGGPYEQYF	TGTGCCAGCATCCCCCCCAGTGGTGCAGGGGGCCCCTACGAGCAGTACTTC
TRBV10-3	NA	NA	TRBJ2-3	CAISESGGPLATQYF	TGTGCCATCAGTGAGTCGGGGGGCCCCTTGGCTACGCAGTATTTT
TRBV10-3	NA	TRBD1	TRBJ1-1	CAISESGQGSAGANTEAFF	TGTGCCATCAGTGAGTCGGGACAGGGGTCTGCGGGCGCGAACACTGAAGCTTTCTTT
TRBV7-3	NA	NA	TRBJ2-1	CASSFAAASYNEQFF	TGTGCCAGCAGCTTTGCAGCTGCCTCCTACAATGAGCAGTTCTTC
TRBV20-1	NA	TRBD2	TRBJ2-1	CSAQGSGSSNEQFF	TGCAGTGCCCAAGGGAGCGGGAGTTCAAATGAGCAGTTCTTC
TRBV7-6	few	NA	TRBJ2-1	CASSFPLGGLTNNEQFF	TGTGCCAGCAGCTTCCCCTTAGGGGGGCTGACGAACAATGAGCAGTTCTTC
TRBV2	many	NA	TRBJ2-3	CASSDYRTFTDTQYF	TGTGCCAGCAGTGATTATCGGACCTTCACAGATACGCAGTATTTT
TRBV20-1	NA	NA	TRBJ1-5	CSAQGPNQPQHF	TGCAGTGCTCAGGGACCAAATCAGCCCCAGCATTTT
TRBV7-3	NA	TRBD1	TRBJ2-7	CASSSGWTGHEQYF	TGTGCCAGCAGCTCTGGCTGGACAGGACACGAGCAGTACTTC
TRBV19	NA	TRBD1	TRBJ2-2	CASSTGTGKAGELFF	TGTGCCAGTAGTACCGGGACAGGGAAGGCCGGGGAGCTGTTTTTT
TRBV2	NA	NA	TRBJ2-7	CASSEGLSVSYEQYF	TGTGCCAGCAGTGAAGGACTAAGTGTCTCCTACGAGCAGTACTTC
TRBV7-9	NA	NA	TRBJ2-7	CASSQDLGRKSYEQYF	TGTGCCAGCAGCCAGGATCTCGGGCGGAAGTCCTACGAGCAGTACTTC
TRBV5-6	NA	NA	TRBJ1-2	CASSSATGSTDSYGYTF	TGTGCCAGCAGCTCAGCGACAGGTTCTACAGATTCGTATGGCTACACCTTC
TRBV20-1	NA	NA	TRBJ1-2	CSAREGAAYGYTF	TGCAGTGCTAGAGAGGGGGCCGCCTATGGCTACACCTTC